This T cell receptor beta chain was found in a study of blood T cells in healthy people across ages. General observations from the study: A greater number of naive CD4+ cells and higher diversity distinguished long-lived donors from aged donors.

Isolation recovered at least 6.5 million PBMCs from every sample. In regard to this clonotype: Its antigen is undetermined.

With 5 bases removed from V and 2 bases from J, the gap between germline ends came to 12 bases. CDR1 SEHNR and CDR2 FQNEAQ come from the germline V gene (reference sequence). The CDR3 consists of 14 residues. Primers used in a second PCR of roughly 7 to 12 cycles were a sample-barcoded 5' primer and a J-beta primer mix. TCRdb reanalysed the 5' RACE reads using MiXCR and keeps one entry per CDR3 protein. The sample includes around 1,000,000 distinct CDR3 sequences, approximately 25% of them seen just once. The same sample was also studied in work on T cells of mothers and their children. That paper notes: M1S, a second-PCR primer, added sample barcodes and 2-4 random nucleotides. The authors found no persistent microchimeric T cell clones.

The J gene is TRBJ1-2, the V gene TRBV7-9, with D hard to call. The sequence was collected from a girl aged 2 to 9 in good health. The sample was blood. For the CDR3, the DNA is TGTGCCAGCAGCCCTAAGGGCGAGAACTATGGCTACACCTTC. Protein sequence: CASSPKGENYGYTF.